This TCR beta chain appears in the sequencing data of a study of identical twins. TCRdb re-called the 5' RACE reads with MiXCR, one entry per CDR3 protein. The top ten clones hold around 3.1% of a sample with about 570,000 distinct CDR3 sequences, nearly 10% of them seen once. Trimming removed 3 bases at V and 5 bases at J, with 10 bases between. Germline assignment: CDR1 KGHSH and CDR2 LQKENI. This CDR3 region has 13 residues. The table lists this clonotype with a few counts. This sample was also put to use in a study of yellow fever vaccine responses in identical twins.

The gene calls are TRBV18 and TRBJ1-2, with a weak D call TRBD1 (6 bases). Specimen: PBMCs. The receptor was isolated from a woman aged 18 to 35 in good health. Here the CDR3 DNA reads TGTGCCAGCTCACCGACAGGAGAATATGGCTACACCTTC. Translated: CASSPTGEYGYTF.